The entry below gives a single T cell receptor (beta chain) sequence along with its context. The antigen remains unidentified. Sequencing used immunoSEQ multiplex PCR; TCRdb keeps in-frame clones, though not all of them. This sample has tens of thousands of clones, with around 92% found just once. The V end lost 5 bases, the J end lost 4 bases, and 15 bases lay between the germline ends. Germline CDR1 and CDR2: SGHAT and FQNNGV. There are 15 residues in the CDR3. This specimen comes from a study of OX40 agonist ivuxolimab in advanced cancers. Study background: Ivuxolimab is an agonistic anti-OX40 (CD134) antibody, and patients were treated with it. While on treatment, patients had intravenous ivuxolimab at 0.01 to 10 mg/kg every 2 weeks. Therapy given before enrollment (anti-PD-1, anti-PD-L1 or anti-CTLA-4) was allowed, and around 44% had some.

Study-level results: Blood T cells, both CD4+ and CD8+, expanded clonally by week 6 at 0.1 to 3.0 mg/kg.

The sample was CD4+ or CD8+ T cells sorted from blood, taken in a trial of the OX40 agonist ivuxolimab. The V call is TRBV11-2, the J call TRBJ2-1, with D possibly being TRBD2 (6 bases). The sequence came from an adult with an advanced solid tumor such as melanoma, head and neck, liver or kidney cancer. In DNA, the CDR3 is TGTGCCAGCAGCCCCCAGGAGCGGGTATACAATGAGCAGTTCTTC. Amino acid sequence: CASSPQERVYNEQFF.